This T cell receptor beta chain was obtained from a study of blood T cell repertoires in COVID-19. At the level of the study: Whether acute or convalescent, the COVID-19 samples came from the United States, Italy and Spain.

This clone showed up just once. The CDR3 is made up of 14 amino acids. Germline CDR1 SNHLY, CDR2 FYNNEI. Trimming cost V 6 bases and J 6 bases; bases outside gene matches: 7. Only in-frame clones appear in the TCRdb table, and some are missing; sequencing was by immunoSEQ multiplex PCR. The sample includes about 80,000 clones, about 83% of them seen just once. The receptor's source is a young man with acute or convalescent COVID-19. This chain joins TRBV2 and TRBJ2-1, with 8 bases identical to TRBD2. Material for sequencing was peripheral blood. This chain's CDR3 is CASSLGLAGNEQFF. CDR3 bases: TGTGCCAGCAGCCTCGGACTAGCCGGCAATGAGCAGTTCTTC.